This TCR beta chain was observed in a study of blood T cells in healthy people across ages. The individuals who served as donors were healthy Caucasians living in Russia, aged about 6 to 90. For the second PCR, which ran for 7 to 11 cycles, a sample-barcoded 5' primer and a J-beta primer mix were used. A single record per CDR3 protein comes from TCRdb applying MiXCR to the 5' RACE reads. Here the sample spans 540,000 or so distinct CDR3 sequences, 25% to 30% being singletons. This clonotype has a handful of counts. The sequenced material came from blood. The clonotype comes from a woman in her 70s in good health.

CDR3 nucleotide sequence: TGTGCCGCATGGACTAGCTCTGGGGCCAACGTCCTGACTTTC. It yields the protein CAAWTSSGANVLTF. The chain is built from TRBV6-5 and TRBJ2-6, with TRBD2 identical over 7 bases. In germline, CDR1 is MNHEY, CDR2 SVGAGI. V lost 11 bases and J lost 0; bases outside the gene matches: 4. The CDR3 covers 14 residues.